What follows is one T cell receptor beta chain and its context. Its antigen is unknown. Sequencing of the DNA from cultured CD4+ T cells was carried out with the Oncomine TCR Beta short-read assay. TCRdb reanalysed the PCR reads using MiXCR and keeps one entry per CDR3 protein. The table includes about 23,000 distinct CDR3 sequences, 58% detected once. As for treatment: roughly 11-day PBMC culture with coronavirus spike peptide pools or control peptides (ViraFEST assay). Positive PCR dates ranged from March to December 2020; these dates predated US Alpha, Beta and Delta variants. This sample is drawn from a study of vaccination and CD4 T cells after COVID-19. Study as a whole: The cells were exposed to overlapping spike peptides originating from SARS-CoV-2, HCoV-NL63, HCoV-OC43 and HCoV-229E for stimulation.

Germline-derived CDR1 and CDR2 are MNHNS and SASEGT. This CDR3 contains 15 residues. Trimming cost V 5 bases and J 2 bases; bases outside gene matches: 4. This chain joins TRBV6-1 and TRBJ1-5, with TRBD1 matching over 9 bases. The clonotype was recovered from a human donor who had recovered from COVID-19. The sequenced sample consisted of CD4+ T cells from blood, cultured in vitro. The CDR3 sequence is CASSLGQGRNQPQHF. The CDR3 nucleotides read TGTGCCAGCAGTCTCGGACAGGGGCGCAATCAGCCCCAGCATTTT.